This TCR beta chain was documented in a study of Graves' ophthalmopathy and Graves' hyperthyroidism (dated by TCRdb to 2016 to 2018). In the study overall: Peripheral blood was collected at initial diagnosis, prior to any treatment. The study used TCR beta repertoire signatures to distinguish Graves' ophthalmopathy from Graves' hyperthyroidism and to predict progression to ophthalmopathy. In total, 135 blood samples were TCR-sequenced: around 42 ophthalmopathy, approximately 80 hyperthyroidism and approximately 17 hyperthyroidism-to-ophthalmopathy patients. To explore V-J signatures that separate ophthalmopathy from hyperthyroidism, a discovery set of about a hundred patients was enrolled, consisting of 40 to 45 with ophthalmopathy and roughly 57 with stable hyperthyroidism. The independent validation cohort included some 19 hyperthyroidism patients plus 17 patients who later progressed from hyperthyroidism to ophthalmopathy. In a handful of hyperthyroidism patients, the T-cell repertoire of thyroid tissue was compared with the T-cell repertoire of blood. Following sampling, methimazole starting at 30 mg daily was administered to hyperthyroidism patients, and high-dose intravenous methylprednisolone was administered to ophthalmopathy patients. For training and testing, the 100 or so patients in the discovery cohort were randomly divided in a 7:3 ratio. The paper's findings and limits, for the study overall: In cross-validation, the 13-signature model distinguished ophthalmopathy from stable hyperthyroidism with 87.88% sensitivity and over 81% specificity, while in the test set the corresponding values were around 79% and 71%. No statistical method was used to set the sample size in advance, and the investigators knew which group each participant was assigned to. Most expanded thyroid clonotypes with frequency above 0.001 were also detected in blood, suggesting blood repertoires may reflect the thyroid immune response. In validation, the model predicted ophthalmopathy progression with over 60% sensitivity and roughly 72% specificity; roughly eleven predicted patients were CT-confirmed with GO in a median of roughly 6.8 months.

From a lookup of the germline V gene, CDR1 and CDR2 are MNHNS and SASEGT. Counted from cysteine to phenylalanine, this CDR3 has 17 amino acids. Here the CDR3 DNA is all that survives: 51 bases in frame from base 1. Trimming takes 6 bases off V and 7 bases off J; junction bases not matched to a gene: 15. With regard to this clonotype: No antigen is known for it. Base quality data are lacking; no much larger clone is found one base away.

The ophthalmopathy patients had moderately to severely active disease, with a Clinical Activity Score of 3 or higher, a NOSPECS grade of 4 or higher, and a disease duration of less than 3 months. Anyone with other autoimmune diseases, uncontrolled infections, pregnancy or lactation was excluded from the study. Diagnosis relied on clinical symptoms, serum thyroxine, TRAb, thyroid ultrasound and orbital computed tomography. Using Ficoll-Paque density gradient centrifugation, PBMCs were isolated from 10 ml of fresh peripheral blood. Trizol reagent was used to extract the total RNA, and its quality was then checked on an Agilent 2100 Bioanalyzer. For repertoire sequencing, TCR beta CDR3 regions were amplified from RNA transcripts. The first round was an RT-PCR using HTBI primers with the Qiagen OneStep RT-PCR kit, and this first round was followed by a second-round multiplex PCR, then size selection and purification. The libraries underwent paired-end sequencing with 100 bp reads on an Illumina HiSeq2000. Turning to the authors' computational methods: Reads were processed with SOAPnuke, discarding reads with adapters, uncalled bases, mean Phred below 15, or no exact constant-primer or identifier match. High-quality paired reads were merged with COPE v1.2.5. Each unique nucleotide sequence was treated as a clonotype, and MiTCR v1.1 was used to align the clonotypes to the IMGT TRB V, D and J references. The analysis was limited to V-J combinations with a frequency above 0.0001, which together covered 99.2% of the repertoires. For each V-J combination, a TCR clonal expansion and chaos score was defined as the ratio of F50 clonal expansion to chaos observed in the TCRdist matrix. Welch's t-statistics and random forest were used to reduce the features to 10 to 15 V-J combinations, which were then used as input to a naive Bayes classifier. The Morisita-Horn index was used to measure how similar the thyroid and blood repertoires were. Using fastp trimming at Q25 and MiXCR clonotype assembly, TCRdb reanalyzed the public sequencing data and kept in-frame beta chains. Each entry merges the rows of one CDR3 protein and shows their most common DNA and genes. TCRdb's processing, not the authors', yielded these V and J calls. A total of about 500,000 distinct CDR3 sequences appear in this sample, 14% of them only once. The ten largest clonotypes hold 8% to 10% of the sample.

Rearrangement joined TRBV6-1 to TRBJ2-7; the junction holds 13 bases that match TRBD2. The sample consisted of blood. This receptor was identified in a woman aged 30 to 39 with Graves' ophthalmopathy. Donor details come from another sample of the same person, matched by shared clones. CDR3 protein: CASRSTVRLAGGDEQYF. The DNA reads TGTGCCAGCAGGTCCACGGTCCGACTAGCGGGAGGCGATGAGCAGTACTTC.